The present T cell receptor (beta chain) was sequenced within a study of T-cell reconstitution after alpha-beta-depleted transplantation in children. Study conclusions and caveats: T-cell counts and diversity were attributed mostly to newly produced T cells one year after transplant. Reported findings indicate that, about two months after transplant, alpha-beta T cells came from several hundred expanded clones, which were derived from non-depleted graft cells. Surviving recipient T cells and thymic progenitors accounted for the high day-60 TCRbeta diversity observed in some patients.

Deletions cut 1 base from V and 6 bases from J, with 6 bases between. CDR1 is SEHNR and CDR2 is FQNEAQ in the germline V gene (reference sequence). This CDR3 has 12 amino acids. This clonotype was observed at least ten times. The antigen remains unidentified. It was with unique molecular identifiers that the TCRbeta library was prepared. TCRdb re-derived calls from the PCR reads in MiXCR, one entry per CDR3 protein. The sample consists of about 830,000 distinct CDR3 sequences, less than 20% of them appearing once. The sequenced sample was PBMCs, mostly from graft donor cells, obtained 360 days after TCRalphabeta/CD19-depleted stem cell transplant. The receptor was derived from a male patient between 5 and 17 years old who had a stem cell transplant for acute lymphoblastic leukemia, so the T cells may come from the graft donor. This chain connects TRBV7-9 to TRBJ1-1, with no clear D. This CDR3 reads CASSLVGSEAFF. CDR3 sequence (DNA): TGTGCCAGCAGCTTAGTGGGGTCTGAAGCTTTCTTT.